The 9 T cell receptor beta chains given below trace back to one sample, sequenced in a study of T cell responses to AZD1222 COVID-19 vaccine. The repertoire was sequenced with immunoSEQ multiplex PCR; TCRdb's copy has only in-frame clones and lacks some. The sample holds 150,000 or so clones, approximately 93% seen once. Here the sequenced sample was peripheral blood, taken on day 0 of MenACWY control vaccination. These receptor sequences come from an adult in good health.

This clone was observed a single time. CDR3: CASADYHGAYNEQFF. DNA for the CDR3: TGTGCCAGCGCGGACTATCACGGGGCATACAATGAGCAGTTCTTC. The V call is TRBV7-8, the J call TRBJ2-1; a weak D match, TRBD2 (6 bases). Looked up from germline, CDR1 is SGHVS and CDR2 is FQNEAQ. Trimming removed 8 bases at V and 4 bases at J, with 18 bases between. This CDR3 is 15 amino acids long.

The chain links TRBV27 to TRBJ1-6; TRBD1 aligns across 7 bases. This CDR3 comprises 16 residues. The trim removed 6 bases at V and 8 bases at J, leaving 13 bases unmatched. In germline, CDR1 is MNHEY, CDR2 SMNVEV (reference sequence). The CDR3 DNA reads as TGTGCCAGCAGCCCCCGCCCGACAGGGCCGCATTCACCCCTCCACTTT. Its translation: CASSPRPTGPHSPLHF.

V usage is TRBV4-1 and J usage is TRBJ1-1; D gene ambiguous. V lost 0 bases, J lost 3 bases, and 5 bases lay in between. From germline, CDR1 is MGHRA and CDR2 YSYEKL. There are 13 residues in the CDR3. The CDR3 DNA reads as TGCGCCAGCAGCCAAGACAGAGACACTGAAGCTTTCTTT. Its translation is CASSQDRDTEAFF.

The sample holds a few counts of this clone. J is TRBJ1-1 and V is TRBV28; weak D call: TRBD1 (6 bases). With 5 bases removed from V and 4 bases from J, the gap between germline ends came to 8 bases. The germline CDR1 and CDR2 sequences are MDHEN and SYDVKM. This CDR3 has 12 residues. The DNA of the CDR3 is TGTGCCAGCAGTCAACAGGGCACTGAAGCTTTCTTT. This codes for CASSQQGTEAFF.

Worth noting for this clone: Other DNA sequences within the sample encode an identical CDR3. V and J are TRBV5-1 and TRBJ2-3; 8 nucleotides agree with TRBD2. This CDR3 has 14 amino acids. The V gene's germline CDR1 is SGHRS and CDR2 YFSETQ. The V segment lost 2 bases and the J segment 1 base; nucleotides outside the gene matches: 0. CDR3 in amino acids: CASSLAGGTDTQYF. In DNA, the CDR3 is TGCGCCAGCAGCTTAGCGGGGGGCACAGATACGCAGTATTTT.

V is TRBV9 and J is TRBJ1-2; D gene ambiguous. V lost 0 bases to trimming and J lost 8 bases, with 17 bases between them. Germline loops: CDR1 SGDLS, CDR2 YYNGEE. The CDR3 is 15 residues long. The CDR3 is CASSVADGRSGGYTF. The CDR3 coding sequence is TGTGCCAGCAGCGTAGCCGACGGGCGTTCGGGGGGCTACACCTTC.

The gene calls are TRBV20-1 and TRBJ2-3; D gene unclear. In germline, CDR1 is DFQATT, CDR2 SNEGSKA (reference sequence). This CDR3 is 11 amino acids long. The V gene lost 0 bases and the J gene lost 4 bases, with 2 bases spanning the gap. This CDR3 is CSAREADTQYF. Here the CDR3 DNA reads TGCAGTGCTAGAGAGGCAGATACGCAGTATTTT.

This chain links TRBV19 with TRBJ2-1, with 8 bases identical to TRBD1. There are 13 residues in the CDR3. The germline V gene encodes CDR1 LNHDA and CDR2 SQIVND (reference sequence). J was trimmed by 9 bases and V by 5 bases; bases with no gene match: 6. CDR3: CASSSDRAGEQFF. DNA of the CDR3: TGTGCCAGTAGTTCGGACAGGGCCGGTGAGCAGTTCTTC.

The genes are TRBV4-3 and TRBJ1-1; D gene unclear. Germline values: CDR1 LGHNA, CDR2 YSLEER. Trimming removed 1 base from V and 2 bases from J, with 11 bases in between. The CDR3 covers 15 residues. The CDR3 is CASSQGWVGNTEAFF. CDR3 sequence (DNA): TGCGCCAGCAGCCAAGGATGGGTAGGTAACACTGAAGCTTTCTTT.